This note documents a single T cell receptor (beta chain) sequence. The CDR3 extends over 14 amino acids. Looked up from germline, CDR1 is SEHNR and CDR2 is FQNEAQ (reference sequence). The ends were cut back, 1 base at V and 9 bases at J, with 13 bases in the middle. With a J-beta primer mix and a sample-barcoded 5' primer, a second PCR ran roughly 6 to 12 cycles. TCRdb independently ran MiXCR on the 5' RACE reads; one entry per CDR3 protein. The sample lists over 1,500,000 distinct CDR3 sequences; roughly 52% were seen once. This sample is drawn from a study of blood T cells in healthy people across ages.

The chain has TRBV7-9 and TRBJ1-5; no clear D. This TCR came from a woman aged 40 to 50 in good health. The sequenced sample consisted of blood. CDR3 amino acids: CASSLVTAVGPQHF. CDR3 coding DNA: TGTGCCAGCAGCTTAGTAACAGCGGTAGGGCCCCAGCATTTT.